The 27 T cell receptor beta chains in this list originate from one sample, sequenced in a study of metastatic and nonmetastatic thyroid tumors. Using MiXCR, TCRdb reanalyzed the PCR reads. The sample has roughly 34,000 clones; 33% are singletons. Treatment of any kind had been given to no patient before thyroid surgery. Source material: tumor tissue. All receptors come from a female donor with papillary thyroid cancer or a benign thyroid nodule (not recorded which). Some clones in this sample may be carry-over from other donors' samples.

The chain carries TRBV6-2 or TRBV6-3 and TRBJ1-5; 11 positions agree with TRBD1. The CDR3 length is 16 residues. The germline CDR1 and CDR2 sequences are MNHEY and SVGEGT. V shed 6 bases and J 6 bases; nucleotides not matched to a gene: 10. CDR3 protein: CASRHALDRGPQPQHF. CDR3 nucleotide sequence: TGTGCCAGCAGGCATGCCTTGGACAGGGGGCCTCAGCCCCAGCATTTT.

This clone was observed many times. This chain links TRBV28 with TRBJ2-1, with D possibly being TRBD1 or TRBD2 (5 bases each). This CDR3 is built from 14 residues. Trimming pared 6 bases from V and 6 bases from J, leaving 15 bases between. Germline V gene lookup returns CDR1 MDHEN and CDR2 SYDVKM. In DNA form, the CDR3 reads TGTGCCAGCAGGTTACCGGGACCCTCCAATGAGCAGTTCTTC. It codes for CASRLPGPSNEQFF.

DNA for the CDR3: TGTGCCAGCAGCTTAGGGGGGACAGGGAATTCACCCCTCCACTTT. Residues: CASSLGGTGNSPLHF. The chain employs TRBV7-8 and TRBJ1-6; 9 bases agree with TRBD1. Germline V gene sequence: CDR1 SGHVS, CDR2 FQNEAQ. The CDR3 loop spans 15 amino acids. V trimming: 1 base; J trimming: 7 bases; junction bases outside the gene matches: 2.

The chain links TRBV5-1 to TRBJ2-3; D may correspond to TRBD1 or TRBD2 (5 bases each). The V gene's germline CDR1 is SGHRS and CDR2 YFSETQ. The CDR3 length is 14 residues. The V and J ends lost 2 bases and 2 bases respectively, with 9 bases between them. The CDR3 region is CASSLGTDTDTQYF. The CDR3 DNA is TGCGCCAGCAGCTTAGGGACGGACACAGATACGCAGTATTTT.

This clone is a singleton in its sample. The V gene is TRBV12-5, the J gene TRBJ1-2, with D unclear. The V and J ends lost 0 bases and 1 base respectively, with 27 bases between them. CDR1 is LGHNT and CDR2 is FRNRAP in the germline V gene. This CDR3 is built from 21 residues. CDR3 residues: CASGLVSTVVQGGMINYGYTF. The CDR3 nucleotides read TGTGCTAGTGGTTTGGTTTCAACAGTGGTGCAAGGCGGGATGATTAACTATGGCTACACCTTC.

This clone was recorded a few times. This chain uses TRBV6-1 with TRBJ2-7; 9 nucleotides agree with TRBD2. The CDR3 extends over 14 amino acids. Unmatched junction bases numbered 5, after V lost 4 bases and J lost 4 bases. Germline values: CDR1 MNHNS, CDR2 SASEGT. CDR3 coding DNA: TGTGCCAGCAGTGCCGGGACTAGCCTATACGAGCAGTACTTC. Residues: CASSAGTSLYEQYF.

This clone was found a few times. V usage is TRBV12-3 or TRBV12-4 and J usage is TRBJ2-1, with D tentatively TRBD1 (6 bases). Between the trimmed V and J ends, which lost 5 bases and 10 bases, there was a span of 15 bases. The CDR3 extends over 13 amino acids. The CDR3 DNA reads as TGTGCCAGCAGTGTAACACAGGGACGCGAGCAGTTCTTC. It translates to CASSVTQGREQFF.

This sequence joins TRBV20-1 and TRBJ2-1, with D hard to call. From germline, CDR1 is DFQATT and CDR2 SNEGSKA (reference sequence). V lost 2 bases, J lost 7 bases, and 9 bases lay in between. The CDR3 covers 12 residues. The CDR3 loop is CSARFPGNEQFF. CDR3 coding DNA: TGCAGTGCTAGATTTCCCGGGAATGAGCAGTTCTTC.

This clone was observed a handful of times. The V and J genes are TRBV6-1 and TRBJ1-2; the match to TRBD1 covers 7 bases. The CDR3 runs to 14 residues. Germline CDR1 and CDR2: MNHNS and SASEGT. Trimming removed 6 bases from V and 4 bases from J; junction bases left unmatched: 8. CDR3 DNA: TGTGCCAGCAGCCCCGAGGGGGCAAGCTATGGCTACACCTTC. Its protein product is CASSPEGASYGYTF.

J is TRBJ2-7 and V is TRBV6-1; D perhaps matches TRBD2 (5 bases). Germline assignment: CDR1 MNHNS and CDR2 SASEGT. The CDR3 covers 12 residues. With 8 bases removed from V and 0 bases from J, the gap between germline ends came to 8 bases. DNA of the CDR3: TGTGCCAGCTCACGGGACTCCTACGAGCAGTACTTC. The encoded protein is CASSRDSYEQYF.

CDR3 sequence (DNA): TGTGCCAGCAGCCAAGATCCTAGCGGGACCGACGAGCAGTACTTC. This gives the protein CASSQDPSGTDEQYF. The chain employs TRBV4-2 and TRBJ2-7; TRBD2 matches 9 bases. From germline, CDR1 is LGHNA and CDR2 YNFKEQ. This CDR3 contains 15 residues. V trimming: 0 bases; J trimming: 5 bases; junction bases outside the gene matches: 5.

The chain is built from TRBV28 and TRBJ1-1; D not resolved. V was pared by 7 bases and J by 4 bases, with 13 bases between. Germline V gives CDR1 MDHEN, CDR2 SYDVKM. The length of the CDR3 is 13 residues. The CDR3 coding sequence is TGTGCCAGCAAAGAGAGGGCGGGCACTGAAGCTTTCTTT. It codes for CASKERAGTEAFF.

The V call is TRBV6-5, the J call TRBJ2-2; TRBD2 matches 7 bases. The CDR3 has 15 residues. The J segment lost 5 bases and the V segment lost 0 bases, leaving 3 bases of the junction unmatched. The germline V gene encodes CDR1 MNHEY and CDR2 SVGAGI. The CDR3 region is CASSYSTAGTGELFF. CDR3 DNA sequence: TGTGCCAGCAGTTACTCGACAGCGGGAACCGGGGAGCTGTTTTTT.

This clone was seen at least ten times. The chain couples TRBV12-3 or TRBV12-4 to TRBJ2-7, with TRBD1 matching over 11 bases. J was trimmed by 4 bases and V by 6 bases; bases with no gene match: 11. The CDR3 totals 16 residues. The CDR3 bases are TGTGCCAGCAGCCGGGCTGGGACAGGGGGTACTTACGAGCAGTACTTC. Amino acids: CASSRAGTGGTYEQYF.

Many counts were recorded for this clone. The chain recombines TRBV24-1 with TRBJ2-1, with 7 bases lining up with TRBD2. Germline V gene sequence: CDR1 KGHDR, CDR2 SFDVKD. The CDR3 runs 17 residues. After removal of 3 bases from V and 0 bases from J, the junction contained 7 bases not matched to a gene. CDR3 protein: CATSDIRGGSSYNEQFF. CDR3 coding DNA: TGTGCCACCAGTGATATTAGGGGCGGGAGCTCCTACAATGAGCAGTTCTTC.

This clone was found a few times. V usage is TRBV28 and J usage is TRBJ2-3, with 8 bases aligning to TRBD2. V dropped 4 bases and J dropped 4; count of bases not matched to a gene: 4. Germline V gene data show CDR1 as MDHEN and CDR2 as SYDVKM. CDR3 length equals 14 residues. CDR3 sequence (DNA): TGTGCCAGCAGTTCAGCGGGAGAGTCAGATACGCAGTATTTT. Its protein product is CASSSAGESDTQYF.

In its sample, this clone was seen a few times. The chain combines TRBV12-3 or TRBV12-4 with TRBJ1-2, with D unclear. V was clipped by 3 bases and J by 6 bases, with 11 bases between them. The CDR3 totals 13 residues. DNA of the CDR3: TGTGCCAGCAGTTTGAGCAGTCGTAATGGCTACACCTTC. This sequence encodes CASSLSSRNGYTF.

In its sample, this clone was seen a few times. The chain uses TRBV4-3 and TRBJ1-4, with D perhaps matching TRBD1 (6 bases). Germline loops: CDR1 LGHNA, CDR2 YSLEER. The CDR3 covers 19 residues. V shed 0 bases and J shed 10 bases, with 27 bases lying between them. In DNA, the CDR3 is TGCGCCAGCAGCCAAGAATCGCCGGACAGTCTCAGTAATCGGTTAAAACTGTTTTTT. Protein: CASSQESPDSLSNRLKLFF.

The chain combines TRBV5-1 with TRBJ2-3; possible D gene TRBD2, 5 bases. CDR3 size: 14 residues. Germline V gene lookup returns CDR1 SGHRS and CDR2 YFSETQ. V dropped 6 bases and J dropped 2 bases, with 13 bases sitting between them. This CDR3 is CASTSGSSTDTQYF. In DNA, the CDR3 is TGCGCCAGCACGAGCGGCTCCTCCACAGATACGCAGTATTTT. Variable domain in full (rest from reference TRBV5-1 and TRBJ2-3): KAGVTQTPRYLIKTRGQQVTLSCSPISGHRSVSWYQQTPGQGLQFLFEYFSETQRNKGNFPGRFSGRQFSNSRSEMNVSTLELGDSALYLCASTSGSSTDTQYFGPGTRLTVL.

The J gene is TRBJ1-5, the V gene TRBV7-8, with a tentative D call TRBD1 (6 bases). CDR1 and CDR2 from the germline V gene are SGHVS and FQNEAQ. The CDR3 contains 14 residues. Trimming took 5 bases from V and 4 from J, leaving 12 bases between them. As DNA, the CDR3 is TGTGCCAGCAGCGCGACAGGCGGTAATCAGCCCCAGCATTTT. It yields the protein CASSATGGNQPQHF.

The gene calls are TRBV5-1 and TRBJ1-1; 8 bases are shared with TRBD1. Germline loops: CDR1 SGHRS, CDR2 YFSETQ. The CDR3 loop spans 16 amino acids. V gave up 0 bases and J gave up 3 bases; unmatched junction bases: 7. The CDR3 DNA is TGCGCCAGCAGCTTGGGACAGGGGAGGACCGACACTGAAGCTTTCTTT. Protein sequence: CASSLGQGRTDTEAFF. Supplemented by reference TRBV5-1 and TRBJ1-1, the full variable domain reads KAGVTQTPRYLIKTRGQQVTLSCSPISGHRSVSWYQQTPGQGLQFLFEYFSETQRNKGNFPGRFSGRQFSNSRSEMNVSTLELGDSALYLCASSLGQGRTDTEAFFGQGTRLTVV.

The chain recombines TRBV6-1 with TRBJ2-3; no definite D call. The CDR3 length is 15 residues. V was cut by 3 bases and J by 0 bases, with 10 bases left in between. The germline V gene encodes CDR1 MNHNS and CDR2 SASEGT. In DNA form, the CDR3 reads TGTGCCAGCAGTGAGCCTAGGGCCAGCACAGATACGCAGTATTTT. Amino acid sequence: CASSEPRASTDTQYF.

The table lists this clone with a count of one. The chain joins TRBV4-1 to TRBJ1-5; D unresolved. The CDR3 consists of 15 residues. V was pared by 4 bases and J by 6 bases, with 16 bases between. CDR1 is MGHRA, CDR2 YSYEKL, per germline. The CDR3 spells CASSPLYGISQPQHF. DNA of the CDR3: TGCGCCAGCAGCCCCCTGTACGGCATCAGTCAGCCCCAGCATTTT.

The genes are TRBV11-1 and TRBJ2-5; TRBD2 matches at 7 bases. J lost 5 bases, V lost 5 bases, and 20 bases had no gene match. CDR3 length equals 18 residues. Germline V gene sequence: CDR1 SGHAT, CDR2 FQDESV (reference sequence). The CDR3 protein is CASSLTGTLTAGTETQYF. In nucleotides, the CDR3 is TGTGCCAGCAGCCTGACCGGGACCCTAACAGCGGGAACCGAGACCCAGTACTTC.

This clone was picked up a small number of times. The V and J genes are TRBV6-1 and TRBJ2-3; D remains unclear. The CDR3 is 14 amino acids. CDR1 is MNHNS and CDR2 is SASEGT in the germline V gene. V lost 5 bases and J lost 2, with 11 bases in between. CDR3 protein: CASSQDWVTDTQYF. The CDR3, as DNA: TGTGCCAGCAGTCAGGATTGGGTCACAGATACGCAGTATTTT.

This clone was seen repeatedly, ten times or more. The chain links TRBV6-1 to TRBJ2-5, with a tentative D call TRBD1 (5 bases). Germline V gene sequence: CDR1 MNHNS, CDR2 SASEGT. This CDR3 has 17 amino acids. The V gene lost 1 base and the J gene lost 2 bases, with 17 bases spanning the gap. The DNA for the CDR3 is TGTGCCAGCAGTGAAGGCGACAGCCTTATTCGACAAGAGACCCAGTACTTC. Translating it yields CASSEGDSLIRQETQYF.

The chain links TRBV20-1 to TRBJ2-7, with D maybe TRBD1 (6 bases). Trimming stripped 2 bases from V and 5 bases from J, with 10 bases between. This CDR3 has 12 residues. CDR1 is DFQATT and CDR2 is SNEGSKA in the germline V gene (reference sequence). This chain's CDR3 is CSARKQGDEQYF. Written as DNA, the CDR3 is TGCAGTGCTAGAAAACAGGGCGACGAGCAGTACTTC.